Each of the 19 T cell receptor beta chains below was sequenced from the same sample in a study of blood T cell repertoires in COVID-19. Clones were read by immunoSEQ multiplex PCR, and TCRdb kept only the in-frame ones, dropping some. The sample includes 170,000 or so clones, roughly four fifths seen only once; the top ten take 7.6%. Material: peripheral blood. The receptors here all came from a woman between 70 and 85 years old with COVID-19, enrolled during active disease.

V usage is TRBV7-7 and J usage is TRBJ2-2, with TRBD2 matching 9 bases. The V and J ends lost 5 bases and 4 bases, in that order; junction bases with no gene match: 5. The CDR3 has 15 residues. Germline-derived CDR1 and CDR2 are SSHAT and FNYEAQ (reference sequence). In DNA, the CDR3 is TGTGCCAGCAGCCCTAGCGGGGTCCCCACCGGGGAGCTGTTTTTT. Residues: CASSPSGVPTGELFF.

The chain combines TRBV7-9 with TRBJ2-5, with D tentatively TRBD1 (6 bases). Trimming pared 6 bases from V and 5 bases from J, leaving 13 bases between. This CDR3 region has 13 residues. CDR1 is SEHNR, CDR2 FQNEAQ, per germline (reference sequence). As DNA, the CDR3 is TGTGCCAGCAGAAGGTACAGGGAGGAGACCCAGTACTTC. Residues: CASRRYREETQYF.

The chain recombines TRBV5-6 with TRBJ1-4; D may be TRBD1 (5 bases). The germline V and J ends were trimmed by 3 bases and 4 bases, with 10 bases remaining between them. The germline gives CDR1 SGHDT, CDR2 YYEEEE. CDR3 length: 14 residues. Here the CDR3 reads CASSSTGDNEKLFF. CDR3 DNA: TGTGCCAGCAGCTCAACAGGTGATAATGAAAAACTGTTTTTT.

The rearrangement links TRBV30 to TRBJ1-2; no clear D gene. Germline lookup yields CDR1 GTSNPN and CDR2 SVGIG (reference sequence). This CDR3 has 12 residues. Trimming shortened V by 5 bases and J by 1 base, and 8 bases separated the two germline ends. CDR3 region: CAWDTGNYGYTF. The CDR3, as DNA: TGTGCCTGGGACACGGGTAACTATGGCTACACCTTC. Based on the CDR3 plus reference TRBV30 and TRBJ1-2, the full variable domain is SQTIHQWPATLVQPVGSPLSLECTVEGTSNPNLYWYRQAAGRGLQLLFYSVGIGQISSEVPQNLSASRPQDRQFILSSKKLLLSDSGFYLCAWDTGNYGYTFGSGTRLTVV.

This clone showed up just a few times. The rearrangement links TRBV10-3 to TRBJ2-7; D might be TRBD1 (6 bases). Deletions cut 4 bases from V and 3 bases from J, with 16 bases between. CDR1 and CDR2 from the germline V gene are ENHRY and SYGVKD. There are 15 residues in the CDR3. The CDR3, as DNA: TGTGCCATCAGTGCTGGGACATCCCCCCTCTACGAGCAGTACTTC. This translates into CAISAGTSPLYEQYF.

The V call is TRBV4-2, the J call TRBJ2-1; 8 bases line up with TRBD1. Germline V gene data show CDR1 as LGHNA and CDR2 as YNFKEQ. V dropped 4 bases and J dropped 5; count of bases not matched to a gene: 10. The CDR3 is 16 residues long. This CDR3 reads CASSRSGGKVDNEQFF. The CDR3 coding sequence is TGTGCCAGCAGCCGGTCAGGGGGCAAGGTGGACAATGAGCAGTTCTTC.

The chain recombines TRBV2 with TRBJ2-5; 7 bases fit TRBD1. The CDR3 runs to 13 residues. With 11 bases clipped from V and 1 base from J, the junction kept 7 bases outside the gene matches. Germline CDR1 reads SNHLY; CDR2 reads FYNNEI. The CDR3 DNA reads as TGTGCCGCGACAGGGAATCTCCAAGAGACCCAGTACTTC. Its translation is CAATGNLQETQYF.

This clone came up once. The CDR3 sequence is CAWRPSVTTEQYF. In DNA form, the CDR3 reads TGTGCCTGGAGGCCCTCAGTGACTACCGAGCAGTACTTC. The chain couples TRBV30 to TRBJ2-7; possibly TRBD2 for D (5 bases). Germline V lookup: CDR1 GTSNPN, CDR2 SVGIG (reference sequence). There are 13 residues in the CDR3. Trimming removed 3 bases from V and 6 bases from J, with 15 bases in between.

This clone has ten or more counts. The chain joins TRBV29-1 to TRBJ2-7; D is possibly TRBD2 (6 bases). Germline CDR1 and CDR2: SQVTM and ANQGSEA. This CDR3 is 13 amino acids long. V lost 6 bases to trimming and J lost 3 bases, with 15 bases between them. CDR3 residues: CSVVRDSGYEQYF. The CDR3 region has the DNA TGCAGCGTAGTCCGGGACTCGGGCTACGAGCAGTACTTC.

V usage is TRBV28 and J usage is TRBJ2-2, with 7 nucleotides matching TRBD1. The J segment lost 6 bases and the V segment lost 5 bases, leaving 18 bases of the junction unmatched. The germline CDR1 and CDR2 sequences are MDHEN and SYDVKM. CDR3 length equals 18 residues. In nucleotides, the CDR3 is TGTGCCAGCAGTCCGACGAGGGGGCAGAAGGGAGCTGCCGGGGAGCTGTTTTTT. Translation: CASSPTRGQKGAAGELFF.

This sequence joins TRBV2 and TRBJ2-2; 14 nucleotides align to TRBD2. Losses at the gene ends were 8 bases for V and 5 bases for J; bases not matched to a gene: 1. This CDR3 spans 14 amino acids. The V gene's germline CDR1 is SNHLY and CDR2 FYNNEI. The CDR3 nucleotides are TGTGCCAGCGGGACTAGCGGGAGTACCGGGGAGCTGTTTTTT. It codes for CASGTSGSTGELFF. Combining the CDR3 with reference TRBV2 and TRBJ2-2 gives the whole variable domain EPEVTQTPSHQVTQMGQEVILRCVPISNHLYFYWYRQILGQKVEFLVSFYNNEISEKSEIFDDQFSVERPDGSNFTLKIRSTKLEDSAMYFCASGTSGSTGELFFGEGSRLTVL.

This clone was detected only once. This chain uses TRBV5-1 with TRBJ1-1; unclear D gene. The CDR3 extends over 14 amino acids. The V end was cut by 4 bases, the J end by 1 base, with 11 bases between. Per germline, CDR1 SGHRS and CDR2 YFSETQ. The CDR3 here is CASSKGRENTEAFF. In DNA, the CDR3 is TGCGCCAGCAGCAAAGGACGGGAGAACACTGAAGCTTTCTTT.

The chain uses TRBV6-5 and TRBJ2-7; D remains unclear. The CDR3 has 12 amino acids. Germline CDR1 reads MNHEY; CDR2 reads SVGAGI. Trimming removed 2 bases at V and 6 bases at J, with 8 bases between. The CDR3 nucleotides are TGTGCCAGCAGTTACCTAAATGGCGAGCAGTACTTC. Amino acid sequence: CASSYLNGEQYF.

The genes are TRBV24-1 and TRBJ1-2; 7 positions agree with TRBD1. The CDR3 covers 15 residues. Looked up from germline, CDR1 is KGHDR and CDR2 is SFDVKD. The junction had 16 bases not matched to a gene; V was cut back by 10 bases and J by 6 bases. This CDR3 is CATSRGLRPQDGYTF. The CDR3 DNA follows: TGTGCCACTAGTAGGGGGCTCAGACCGCAGGATGGCTACACCTTC.

This clone has more than one count but fewer than ten. This chain joins TRBV3-1 (or the pseudogene TRBV3-2) and TRBJ2-6; D may be TRBD1 (5 bases). In germline, CDR1 is LGHDT, CDR2 YNNKEL (reference sequence). This CDR3 spans 18 amino acids. Trimming shortened V by 1 base and J by 0 bases, and 13 bases separated the two germline ends. The CDR3 spells CASSQAVTAVSGANVLTF. The CDR3 bases are TGTGCCAGCAGCCAAGCGGTGACAGCCGTCTCTGGGGCCAACGTCCTGACTTTC.

The chain links TRBV13 to TRBJ2-1; 9 nucleotides match TRBD2. The ends lost 6 bases at V and 2 bases at J; junction bases unmatched: 8. The CDR3 has 16 amino acids. Germline loops: CDR1 PRHDT, CDR2 FYEKMQ (reference sequence). This CDR3 is CASRPRASGTYNEQFF. The DNA of the CDR3 is TGTGCCAGCAGGCCGAGGGCTAGCGGGACCTACAATGAGCAGTTCTTC. The full variable domain, in which reference TRBV13 and TRBJ2-1 provide the parts outside the CDR3, is AAGVIQSPRHLIKEKRETATLKCYPIPRHDTVYWYQQGPGQDPQFLISFYEKMQSDKGSIPDRFSAQQFSDYHSELNMSSLELGDSALYFCASRPRASGTYNEQFFGPGTRLTVL.

The J gene is TRBJ2-1, the V gene TRBV5-8; D may be TRBD2 (5 bases). This CDR3 is 14 amino acids long. The V gene's germline CDR1 is SGHTS and CDR2 YDEGEE. CDR3 sequence (DNA): TGTGACTCAAGGAGGTCGGTCTCCTACAATGAGCAGTTCTTC. The encoded protein is CDSRRSVSYNEQFF.

This clone came up once. The chain carries TRBV19 and TRBJ1-4; D call uncertain. The length of the CDR3 is 15 residues. CDR1 is LNHDA, CDR2 SQIVND, per germline (reference sequence). The V end was cut by 2 bases, the J end by 0 bases, with 7 bases between. This CDR3 reads CASSISPATNEKLFF. CDR3 in DNA: TGTGCCAGTAGTATATCTCCAGCAACTAATGAAAAACTGTTTTTT. Full variable domain (outside the CDR3, taken from reference TRBV19 and TRBJ1-4): DGGITQSPKYLFRKEGQNVTLSCEQNLNHDAMYWYRQDPGQGLRLIYYSQIVNDFQKGDIAEGYSVSREKKESFPLTVTSAQKNPTAFYLCASSISPATNEKLFFGSGTQLSVL.

The J gene is TRBJ1-1, the V gene TRBV10-3; 7 bases align to TRBD1. The CDR3 is 16 amino acids. Germline V lookup: CDR1 ENHRY, CDR2 SYGVKD. Losses at the gene ends were 6 bases for V and 1 base for J; bases not matched to a gene: 11. Written as DNA, the CDR3 is TGTGCCATCAGATCCGATACAGGGGCTAAGAACACTGAAGCTTTCTTT. Residues: CAIRSDTGAKNTEAFF.